This record looks at one T cell receptor beta chain sequence and its context. What it binds is not known. The CDR3 totals 15 residues. Trimming removed 4 bases from V and 6 bases from J; junction bases left unmatched: 4. Germline V gene sequence: CDR1 LGHDT, CDR2 YNNKEL (reference sequence). These data come from a study of CD8 T cells in ankylosing spondylitis. The study, taken as a whole, reports: Clones tied to disease were said to be significantly enriched in matched ankylosing spondylitis synovial fluid. A motif of roughly 8 highly homologous TCR beta variants was seen as apparently characteristic of ankylosing spondylitis blood.

A quantitative 5'-RACE method, one with molecular barcodes, was used to make TCR beta libraries. TCRdb recomputed calls from the 5' RACE reads with MiXCR, one row per CDR3 protein. This sample has fewer than 180,000 distinct CDR3 sequences, with 40% to 50% found just once. This chain joins TRBV3-1 and TRBJ2-2; 11 bases align to TRBD1. The sequenced sample was synovial fluid, either unsorted or a sorted T cell fraction (not recorded which). This clonotype was sampled from a male donor with ankylosing spondylitis. The CDR3 region is CASSPGTGGAGELFF. The CDR3 DNA sequence: TGTGCCAGCAGCCCCGGGACAGGGGGGGCCGGGGAGCTGTTTTTT.